Described below is a single T cell receptor (beta chain) sequence and its context. The data belong to a study of blood T cell repertoires in COVID-19. About the research overall: From T cells, B-cell-depleted T cells, or PBMCs came the material, which was cDNA or gDNA.

TCRdb's copy holds only in-frame clones and misses some; the assay was immunoSEQ multiplex PCR. This table holds under 65,000 clones, about 79% found once. Sequencing used peripheral blood. The sequence was collected from a woman in her sixties or seventies with acute or convalescent COVID-19.

This CDR3 reads CASSETSGGADTQYF. As DNA, the CDR3 is TGTGCCAGCAGTGAAACTAGCGGGGGGGCAGATACGCAGTATTTT. This rearrangement joins TRBV6-4 to TRBJ2-3; 13 bases map to TRBD2. The germline gives CDR1 MRHNA, CDR2 SNTAGT. This CDR3 region has 15 residues. V lost 3 bases to trimming and J lost 4 bases; unmatched junction nucleotides: 1.